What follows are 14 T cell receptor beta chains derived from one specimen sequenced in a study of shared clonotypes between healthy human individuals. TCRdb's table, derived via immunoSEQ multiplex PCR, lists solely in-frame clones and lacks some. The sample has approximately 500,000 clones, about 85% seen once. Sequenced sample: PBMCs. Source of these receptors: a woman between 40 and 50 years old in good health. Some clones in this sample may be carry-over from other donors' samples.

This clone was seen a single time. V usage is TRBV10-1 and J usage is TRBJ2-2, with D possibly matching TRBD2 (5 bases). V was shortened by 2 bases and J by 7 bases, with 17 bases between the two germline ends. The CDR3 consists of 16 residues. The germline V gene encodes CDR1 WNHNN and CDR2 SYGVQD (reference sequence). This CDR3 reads CASSEGQTGGIGELFF. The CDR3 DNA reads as TGCGCCAGCAGTGAGGGTCAGACCGGAGGTATCGGGGAGCTGTTTTTT.

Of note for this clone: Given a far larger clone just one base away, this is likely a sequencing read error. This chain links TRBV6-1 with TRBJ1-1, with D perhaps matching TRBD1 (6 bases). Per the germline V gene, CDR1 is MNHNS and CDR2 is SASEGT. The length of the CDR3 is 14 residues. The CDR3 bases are TGTGACAGCAGTGGAGCACAGGGGAACACTGAAGCTTTCTTT. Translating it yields CDSSGAQGNTEAFF.

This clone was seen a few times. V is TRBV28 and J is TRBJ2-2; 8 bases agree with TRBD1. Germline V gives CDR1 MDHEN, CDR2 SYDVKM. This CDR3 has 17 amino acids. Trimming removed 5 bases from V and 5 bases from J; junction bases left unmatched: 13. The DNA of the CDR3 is TGTGCCAGCAGTCCGCTCGGACAGGGCGATGGGACCGGGGAGCTGTTTTTT. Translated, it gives CASSPLGQGDGTGELFF.

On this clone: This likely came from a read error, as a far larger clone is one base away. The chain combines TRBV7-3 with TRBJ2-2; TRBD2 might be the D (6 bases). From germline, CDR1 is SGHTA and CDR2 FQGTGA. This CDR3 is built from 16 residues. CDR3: CASSTRSGPDTRELFF. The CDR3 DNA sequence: TGTGCCAGCAGCACCCGTAGCGGACCCGACACCAGGGAGCTGTTTTTT.

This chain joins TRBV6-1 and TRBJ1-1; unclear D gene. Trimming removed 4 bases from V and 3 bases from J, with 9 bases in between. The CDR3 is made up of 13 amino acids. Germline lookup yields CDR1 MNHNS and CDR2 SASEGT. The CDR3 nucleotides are TGTGCCAGCAGTGCCAGAGGAGACACTGAAGCTTTCTTT. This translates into CASSARGDTEAFF.

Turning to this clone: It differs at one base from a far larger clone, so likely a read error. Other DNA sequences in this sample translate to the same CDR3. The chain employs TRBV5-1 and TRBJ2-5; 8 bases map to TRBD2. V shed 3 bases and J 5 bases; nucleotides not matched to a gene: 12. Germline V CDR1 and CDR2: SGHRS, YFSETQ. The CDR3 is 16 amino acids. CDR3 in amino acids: CASSSGLAGGLETQYF. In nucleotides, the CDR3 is TGCGCCAGCAGCTCCGGACTAGCTGGAGGGTTGGAGACCCAGTACTTC.

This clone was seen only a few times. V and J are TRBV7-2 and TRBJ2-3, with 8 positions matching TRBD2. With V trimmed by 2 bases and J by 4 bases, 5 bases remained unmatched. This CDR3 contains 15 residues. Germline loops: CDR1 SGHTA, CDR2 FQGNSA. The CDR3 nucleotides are TGTGCCAGCAGCTTAAGCGGGAGAGGGGCAGATACGCAGTATTTT. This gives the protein CASSLSGRGADTQYF.

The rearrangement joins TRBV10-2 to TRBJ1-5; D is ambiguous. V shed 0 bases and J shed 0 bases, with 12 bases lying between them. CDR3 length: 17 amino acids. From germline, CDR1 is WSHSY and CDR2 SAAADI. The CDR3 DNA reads TGCGCCAGCAGTGAGTCCGACCGGGCAGGTAGCAATCAGCCCCAGCATTTT. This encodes CASSESDRAGSNQPQHF.

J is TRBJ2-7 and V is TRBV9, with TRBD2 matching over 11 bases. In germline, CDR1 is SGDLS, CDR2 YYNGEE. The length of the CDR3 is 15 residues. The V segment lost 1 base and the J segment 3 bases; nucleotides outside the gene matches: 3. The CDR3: CASSVTGTSGYEQYF. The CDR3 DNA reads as TGTGCCAGCAGCGTAACAGGGACTAGCGGCTACGAGCAGTACTTC.

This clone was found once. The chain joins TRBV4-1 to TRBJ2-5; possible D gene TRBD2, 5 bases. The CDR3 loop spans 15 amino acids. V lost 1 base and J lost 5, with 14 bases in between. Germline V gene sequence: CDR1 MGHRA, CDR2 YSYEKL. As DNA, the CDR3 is TGCGCCAGCAGCCAAGCTAGCAGGAGCTGGGAGACCCAGTACTTC. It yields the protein CASSQASRSWETQYF.

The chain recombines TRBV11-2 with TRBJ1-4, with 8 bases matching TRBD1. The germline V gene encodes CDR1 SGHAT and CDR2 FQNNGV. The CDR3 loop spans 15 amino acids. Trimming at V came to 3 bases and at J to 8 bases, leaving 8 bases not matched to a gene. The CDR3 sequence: CASSFQTGEGEKLFF. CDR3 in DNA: TGTGCCAGCAGCTTCCAGACAGGGGAAGGGGAAAAACTGTTTTTT.

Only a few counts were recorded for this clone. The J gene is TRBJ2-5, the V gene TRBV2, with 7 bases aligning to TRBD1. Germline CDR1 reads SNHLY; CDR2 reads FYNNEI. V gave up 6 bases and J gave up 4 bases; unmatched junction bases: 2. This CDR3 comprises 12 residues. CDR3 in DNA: TGTGCCAGCAGCCGGGACAGAGAGACCCAGTACTTC. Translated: CASSRDRETQYF.

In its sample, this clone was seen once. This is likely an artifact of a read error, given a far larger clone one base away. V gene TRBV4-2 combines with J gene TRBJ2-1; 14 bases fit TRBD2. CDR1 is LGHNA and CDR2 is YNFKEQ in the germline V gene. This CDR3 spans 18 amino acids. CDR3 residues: CASSYRTSGRIGYNGQFF. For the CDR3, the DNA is TGTGCCAGCAGCTACAGGACTAGCGGGAGGATAGGCTACAATGGGCAGTTCTTC.

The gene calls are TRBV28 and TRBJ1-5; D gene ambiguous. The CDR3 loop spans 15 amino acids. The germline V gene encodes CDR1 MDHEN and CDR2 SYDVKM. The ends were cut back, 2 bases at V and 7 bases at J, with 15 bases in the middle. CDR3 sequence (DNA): TGTGCCAGCAGTTTAGGGGTTCGGGGTGACCAGCCCCAGCATTTT. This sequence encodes CASSLGVRGDQPQHF.